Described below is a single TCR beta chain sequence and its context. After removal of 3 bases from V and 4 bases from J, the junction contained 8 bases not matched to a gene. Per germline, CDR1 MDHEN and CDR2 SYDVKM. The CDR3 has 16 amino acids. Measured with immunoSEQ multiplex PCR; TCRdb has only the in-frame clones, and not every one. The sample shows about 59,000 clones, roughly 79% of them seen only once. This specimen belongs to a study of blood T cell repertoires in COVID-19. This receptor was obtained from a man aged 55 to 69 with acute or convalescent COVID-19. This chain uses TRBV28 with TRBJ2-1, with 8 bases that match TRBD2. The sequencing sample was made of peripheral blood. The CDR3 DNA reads TGTGCCAGCAGTTTGACGGGGGGGCCAGGGTACAATGAGCAGTTCTTC. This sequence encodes CASSLTGGPGYNEQFF.